This passage covers 20 T cell receptor beta chains from one sample sequenced in a study of blood T cell repertoires in COVID-19. Clones were read by immunoSEQ multiplex PCR, and TCRdb kept only the in-frame ones, dropping some. The table shows more than 85,000 clones, with around 73% occurring only once. Sequencing input: peripheral blood. The receptors were sampled from a man in his sixties with active or convalescent COVID-19.

This clone is a singleton in its sample. This rearrangement joins TRBV10-3 to TRBJ2-1; 9 bases are a match to TRBD2. CDR1 is ENHRY and CDR2 is SYGVKD in the germline V gene. Germline trimming cut 8 bases from V and 0 bases from J; bases unmatched to any gene: 8. This CDR3 has 16 residues. CDR3 sequence reads: CAIRAGGVSSYNEQFF. In nucleotides, the CDR3 is TGTGCCATCCGGGCGGGAGGGGTGAGCTCCTACAATGAGCAGTTCTTC.

The genes are TRBV19 and TRBJ1-2; unclear D gene. V dropped 0 bases and J dropped 3 bases, with 8 bases sitting between them. The CDR3 consists of 14 residues. Per germline, CDR1 LNHDA and CDR2 SQIVND (reference sequence). CDR3 in DNA: TGTGCCAGTAGTATAGATCTGCAGTACTATGGCTACACCTTC. This sequence encodes CASSIDLQYYGYTF.

The V and J genes are TRBV11-2 and TRBJ2-5, with D possibly being TRBD1 (6 bases). CDR1 SGHAT and CDR2 FQNNGV come from the germline V gene. Trimming removed 3 bases from V and 4 bases from J, with 18 bases in between. The CDR3 runs to 16 residues. CDR3: CASSFTRYRARETQYF. DNA of the CDR3: TGTGCCAGCAGCTTTACTCGGTACAGGGCTCGAGAGACCCAGTACTTC.

The CDR3 loop reads CASIPQGGKSTGELFF. CDR3 sequence (DNA): TGTGCCAGCATTCCCCAGGGCGGGAAGAGCACCGGGGAGCTGTTTTTT. V and J are TRBV28 and TRBJ2-2; D perhaps matches TRBD2 (6 bases). V lost 7 bases to trimming and J lost 4 bases, with 19 bases between them. Germline V lookup: CDR1 MDHEN, CDR2 SYDVKM. This CDR3 is built from 16 residues.

In its sample, this clone was seen once. The chain joins TRBV7-2 to TRBJ2-1; 7 positions agree with TRBD2. V was clipped by 2 bases and J by 4 bases; unmatched bases: 11. Per the germline V gene, CDR1 is SGHTA and CDR2 is FQGNSA. The CDR3 consists of 17 residues. The DNA of the CDR3 is TGTGCCAGCAGCTTATGGGGAGGGGCTAGCGGATACAATGAGCAGTTCTTC. Amino acids: CASSLWGGASGYNEQFF.

The chain couples TRBV5-4 to TRBJ2-1; 8 bases align to TRBD1. In germline, CDR1 is SGHNT, CDR2 YYREEE (reference sequence). This CDR3 is 17 amino acids long. J lost 6 bases, V lost 3 bases, and 14 bases had no gene match. The DNA for the CDR3 is TGTGCCAGCAGCTCGATGCAGGGGGCCATGCAGTCCAATGAGCAGTTCTTC. It yields the protein CASSSMQGAMQSNEQFF.

The chain joins TRBV6-5 to TRBJ2-1; possible D gene TRBD1, 6 bases. The CDR3 contains 13 residues. CDR1 and CDR2 (germline): MNHEY, SVGAGI. Between the trimmed V and J ends, which lost 2 bases and 9 bases, there was a span of 11 bases. CDR3: CASSYGGHAEQFF. The CDR3 DNA reads as TGTGCCAGCAGTTACGGGGGACATGCTGAGCAGTTCTTC.

The CDR3 DNA is TGCGCCAGCAGCCAAGATCTTCCGGGAAAACTGTTTTTT. Its translation is CASSQDLPGKLFF. This rearrangement joins TRBV4-3 to TRBJ1-4; D call uncertain. CDR1 and CDR2 (germline): LGHNA, YSLEER. This CDR3 spans 13 amino acids. The V end was cut by 0 bases, the J end by 10 bases, with 9 bases between.

The chain uses TRBV27 and TRBJ1-2; a weak D match, TRBD1 (5 bases). Per germline, CDR1 MNHEY and CDR2 SMNVEV (reference sequence). There are 15 residues in the CDR3. V lost 5 bases to trimming and J lost 4 bases, with 17 bases between them. CDR3 in amino acids: CASSPPGRQGYGYTF. The CDR3 DNA follows: TGTGCCAGCAGTCCCCCCGGACGTCAGGGCTATGGCTACACCTTC.

The chain links TRBV27 to TRBJ1-2, with a tentative D call TRBD1 (6 bases). The ends were cut back, 6 bases at V and 8 bases at J, with 16 bases in the middle. Germline CDR1 reads MNHEY; CDR2 reads SMNVEV (reference sequence). The CDR3 runs 13 residues. In nucleotides, the CDR3 is TGTGCCAGCAGCCCAAGGTTGACAGGAGGCTACACCTTC. This sequence encodes CASSPRLTGGYTF.

The chain joins TRBV3-1 (or the pseudogene TRBV3-2) to TRBJ1-4, with a possible D match to TRBD1 (5 bases). Germline values: CDR1 LGHDT, CDR2 YNNKEL (reference sequence). The CDR3 has 17 amino acids. With 2 bases removed from V and 0 bases from J, the gap between germline ends came to 13 bases. CDR3 nucleotide sequence: TGTGCCAGCAGCCAACGTACTAAAGGGGCAACTAATGAAAAACTGTTTTTT. This gives the protein CASSQRTKGATNEKLFF.

V is TRBV7-9 and J is TRBJ2-7; TRBD2 matches 11 bases. V shed 4 bases, J shed 4 bases, and the junction held 12 bases outside the gene matches. There are 17 residues in the CDR3. Germline-derived CDR1 and CDR2 are SEHNR and FQNEAQ (reference sequence). The CDR3 here is CASSSRLGTSGLYEQYV. CDR3 in DNA: TGTGCCAGCAGCTCCCGCCTGGGGACTAGCGGACTTTACGAGCAGTACGTC.

CDR3 sequence (DNA): TGTGCCAGAAGGAGGGGAAAGGGGCCTGGAAACACCATATATTTT. Translating it yields CARRRGKGPGNTIYF. J is TRBJ1-3 and V is TRBV6-5; a weak D match, TRBD1 (5 bases). CDR3 length: 15 amino acids. V was pared by 9 bases and J by 2 bases, with 17 bases between. Germline V gives CDR1 MNHEY, CDR2 SVGAGI.

The rearrangement joins TRBV28 to TRBJ2-7; D possibly corresponds to TRBD1 (6 bases). From germline, CDR1 is MDHEN and CDR2 SYDVKM. V was cut by 3 bases and J by 1 base, with 10 bases left in between. The length of the CDR3 is 14 residues. The CDR3 spells CASSFYGQSYEQYF. As DNA, the CDR3 is TGTGCCAGCAGTTTTTATGGACAGTCCTACGAGCAGTACTTC.

The V and J genes are TRBV7-8 and TRBJ2-7; possibly TRBD2 for D (6 bases). The CDR3 consists of 15 residues. Trimming took 2 bases from V and 5 from J, leaving 16 bases between them. Germline CDR1 SGHVS, CDR2 FQNEAQ. CDR3 amino acids: CASSLLAGFSNEQYF. The CDR3, as DNA: TGTGCCAGCAGCTTATTGGCGGGATTTAGTAACGAGCAGTACTTC.

Only a few counts were recorded for this clone. The chain couples TRBV19 to TRBJ2-6; 8 positions match TRBD1. This CDR3 contains 17 residues. V lost 2 bases to trimming and J lost 4 bases; unmatched junction nucleotides: 7. Germline V lookup: CDR1 LNHDA, CDR2 SQIVND (reference sequence). The CDR3, as DNA: TGTGCCAGTAGTATAATCCAGGGGGCCCGGGGGGCCAACGTCCTGACTTTC. Translating it yields CASSIIQGARGANVLTF.

J is TRBJ2-2 and V is TRBV27; the match to TRBD2 covers 11 bases. Germline V lookup: CDR1 MNHEY, CDR2 SMNVEV (reference sequence). The CDR3 has 19 amino acids. V lost 0 bases, J lost 4 bases, and 10 bases stayed unmatched. CDR3 DNA sequence: TGTGCCAGCAGTTTATCGCGGTCTAGCGGGAGGACGGGCACCGGGGAGCTGTTTTTT. It is translated as CASSLSRSSGRTGTGELFF.

The V and J genes are TRBV3-1 (or the pseudogene TRBV3-2) and TRBJ2-3; TRBD2 agrees at 9 bases. Germline lookup yields CDR1 LGHDT and CDR2 YNNKEL (reference sequence). The junction had 6 bases not matched to a gene; V was cut back by 4 bases and J by 1 base. This CDR3 contains 16 residues. The CDR3 DNA follows: TGTGCCAGCAGCCCCAACTTAGCGGGAGGCACAGATACGCAGTATTTT. Amino acids: CASSPNLAGGTDTQYF.

The chain joins TRBV2 to TRBJ1-4; a weak D match, TRBD1 (5 bases). Looked up from germline, CDR1 is SNHLY and CDR2 is FYNNEI. The ends were cut back, 6 bases at V and 2 bases at J, with 10 bases in the middle. This CDR3 comprises 14 residues. CDR3 nucleotides: TGTGCCAGCAGCCCCCGGGGGACTAATGAAAAACTGTTTTTT. It encodes CASSPRGTNEKLFF.

The chain recombines TRBV28 with TRBJ1-2; D is unclear. V dropped 1 base and J dropped 6 bases, with 15 bases sitting between them. The CDR3 length is 15 residues. CDR1 is MDHEN and CDR2 is SYDVKM in the germline V gene. The CDR3 reads CASSLLAGISHGYTF. The CDR3 nucleotides read TGTGCCAGCAGTTTATTGGCGGGGATTAGTCATGGCTACACCTTC.